A single sample is the source of the 2 T cell receptor beta chains below, sequenced in a study of CD8 T cells in ankylosing spondylitis. Antigens of these TCRs are unknown. Each CDR3 protein is one row after TCRdb ran MiXCR on the 5' RACE reads. This sample yields roughly 700,000 distinct CDR3 sequences, of which 15% to 20% are seen a single time; about 19% belongs to the top ten. Overall study findings and caveats: Among TCR beta sequences, a motif of roughly 8 highly homologous variants appeared characteristic of ankylosing spondylitis blood.

Sequences were obtained from blood, either unsorted or a sorted T cell fraction (not recorded which). These receptor sequences come from a male donor with ankylosing spondylitis.

This clonotype occurred a few times. The genes are TRBV5-1 and TRBJ2-1; no firm D call. This CDR3 has 12 residues. V was pared by 3 bases and J by 5 bases, with 6 bases between. Germline CDR1 SGHRS, CDR2 YFSETQ. DNA for the CDR3: TGCGCCAGCAGCTCGCTGCACAATGAGCAGTTCTTC. Its protein product is CASSSLHNEQFF. Together with reference TRBV5-1 and TRBJ2-1, the CDR3 gives the full variable domain: KAGVTQTPRYLIKTRGQQVTLSCSPISGHRSVSWYQQTPGQGLQFLFEYFSETQRNKGNFPGRFSGRQFSNSRSEMNVSTLELGDSALYLCASSSLHNEQFFGPGTRLTVL.

The CDR3 region has the DNA TGTGCCACCGGGACCACTCTCCTCAATGAGCAGTTCTTC. The encoded protein is CATGTTLLNEQFF. The chain employs TRBV6-2 or TRBV6-3 and TRBJ2-1; D could derive from TRBD1 or TRBD2 (5 bases each). Trimming stripped 10 bases from V and 6 bases from J, with 16 bases between. Germline CDR1 MNHEY, CDR2 SVGEGT. The CDR3 runs 13 residues.